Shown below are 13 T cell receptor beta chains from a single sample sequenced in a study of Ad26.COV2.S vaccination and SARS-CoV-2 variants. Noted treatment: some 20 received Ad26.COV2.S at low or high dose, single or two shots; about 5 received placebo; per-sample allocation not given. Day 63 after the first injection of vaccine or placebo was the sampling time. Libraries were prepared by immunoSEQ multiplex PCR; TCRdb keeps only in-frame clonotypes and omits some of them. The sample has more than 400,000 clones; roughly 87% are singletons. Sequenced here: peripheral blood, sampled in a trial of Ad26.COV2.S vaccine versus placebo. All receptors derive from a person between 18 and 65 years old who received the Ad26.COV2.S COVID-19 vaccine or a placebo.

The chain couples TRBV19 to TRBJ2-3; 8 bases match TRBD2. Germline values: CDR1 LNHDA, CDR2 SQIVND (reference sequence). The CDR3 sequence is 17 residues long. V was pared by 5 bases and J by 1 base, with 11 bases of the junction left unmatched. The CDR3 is CASSSPGLGLGTDTQYF. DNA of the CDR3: TGTGCCAGTAGTTCTCCGGGACTAGGGCTTGGCACAGATACGCAGTATTTT.

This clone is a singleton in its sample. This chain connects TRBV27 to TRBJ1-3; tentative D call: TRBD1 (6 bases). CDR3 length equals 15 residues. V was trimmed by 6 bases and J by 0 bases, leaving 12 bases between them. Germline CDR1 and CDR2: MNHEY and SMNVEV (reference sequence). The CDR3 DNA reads TGTGCCAGCAGGATGGACAGCTACTCTGGAAACACCATATATTTT. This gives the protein CASRMDSYSGNTIYF.

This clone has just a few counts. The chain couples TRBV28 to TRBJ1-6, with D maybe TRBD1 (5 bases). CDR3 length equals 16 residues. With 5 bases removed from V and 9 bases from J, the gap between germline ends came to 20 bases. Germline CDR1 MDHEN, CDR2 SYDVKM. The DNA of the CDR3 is TGTGCCAGCAGTGGTGACGGGGGGACTAGTGGTTCACCCCTCCACTTT. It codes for CASSGDGGTSGSPLHF.

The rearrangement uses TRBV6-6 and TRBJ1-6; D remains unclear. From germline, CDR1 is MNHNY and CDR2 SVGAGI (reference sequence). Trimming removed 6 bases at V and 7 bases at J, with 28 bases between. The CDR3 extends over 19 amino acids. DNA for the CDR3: TGTGCCAGCAGCTATTTACCCCCTTGGAGTGCGGGTTCCAATTCACCCCTCCACTTT. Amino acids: CASSYLPPWSAGSNSPLHF.

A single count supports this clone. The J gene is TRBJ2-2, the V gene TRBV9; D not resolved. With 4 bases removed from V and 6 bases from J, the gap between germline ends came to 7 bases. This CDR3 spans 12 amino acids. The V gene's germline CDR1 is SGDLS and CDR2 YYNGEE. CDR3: CASSPSAGELFF. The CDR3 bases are TGTGCCAGCAGCCCGAGTGCCGGGGAGCTGTTTTTT.

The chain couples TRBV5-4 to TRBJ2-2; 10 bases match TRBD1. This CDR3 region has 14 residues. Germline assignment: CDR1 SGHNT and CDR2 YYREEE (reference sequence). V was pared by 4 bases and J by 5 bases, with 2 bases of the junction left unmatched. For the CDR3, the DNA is TGTGCCAGCAGCAGGGGACAGGGGACCGGGGAGCTGTTTTTT. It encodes CASSRGQGTGELFF.

The CDR3 sequence is CASSAEPGGETDTQYF. The CDR3 nucleotides read TGTGCCAGCAGCGCCGAGCCCGGGGGTGAAACAGATACGCAGTATTTT. The chain is built from TRBV9 and TRBJ2-3, with a possible D match to TRBD2 (6 bases). In germline, CDR1 is SGDLS, CDR2 YYNGEE. The CDR3 is 16 residues long. The V and J ends lost 3 bases and 3 bases respectively, with 17 bases between them.

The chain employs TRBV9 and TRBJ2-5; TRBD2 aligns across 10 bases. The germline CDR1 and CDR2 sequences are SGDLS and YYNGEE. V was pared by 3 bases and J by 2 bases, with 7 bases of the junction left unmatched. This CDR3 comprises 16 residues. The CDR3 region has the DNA TGTGCCAGCAGCGGAGGACTAGCGGCTATACAAGAGACCCAGTACTTC. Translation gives CASSGGLAAIQETQYF.

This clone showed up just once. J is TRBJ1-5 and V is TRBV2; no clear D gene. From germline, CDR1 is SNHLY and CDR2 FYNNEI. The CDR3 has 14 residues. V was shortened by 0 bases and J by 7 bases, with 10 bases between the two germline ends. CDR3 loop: CASSEAVVGQPQHF. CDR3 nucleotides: TGTGCCAGCAGTGAAGCGGTGGTGGGGCAGCCCCAGCATTTT.

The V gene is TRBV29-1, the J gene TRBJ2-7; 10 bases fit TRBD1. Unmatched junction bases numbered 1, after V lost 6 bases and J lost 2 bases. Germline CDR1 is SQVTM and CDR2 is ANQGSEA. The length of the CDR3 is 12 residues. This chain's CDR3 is CSVGQGTYEQYF. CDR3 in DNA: TGCAGCGTGGGACAGGGGACCTACGAGCAGTACTTC.

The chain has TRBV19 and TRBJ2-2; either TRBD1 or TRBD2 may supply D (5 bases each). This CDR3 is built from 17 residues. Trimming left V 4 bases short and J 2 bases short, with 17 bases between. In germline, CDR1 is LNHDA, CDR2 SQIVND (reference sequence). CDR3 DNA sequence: TGTGCCAGTAGTACATCATCCGGGACCACAAACACCGGGGAGCTGTTTTTT. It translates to CASSTSSGTTNTGELFF.

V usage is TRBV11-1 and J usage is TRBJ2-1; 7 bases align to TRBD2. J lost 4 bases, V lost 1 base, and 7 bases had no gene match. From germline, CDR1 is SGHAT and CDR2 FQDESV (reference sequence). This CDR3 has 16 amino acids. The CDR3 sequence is CASSLVGSGMYNEQFF. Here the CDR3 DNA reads TGTGCCAGCAGCTTAGTCGGAAGCGGGATGTACAATGAGCAGTTCTTC. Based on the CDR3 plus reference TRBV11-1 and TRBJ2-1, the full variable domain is EAEVAQSPRYKITEKSQAVAFWCDPISGHATLYWYRQILGQGPELLVQFQDESVVDDSQLPKDRFSAERLKGVDSTLKIQPAELGDSAMYLCASSLVGSGMYNEQFFGPGTRLTVL.

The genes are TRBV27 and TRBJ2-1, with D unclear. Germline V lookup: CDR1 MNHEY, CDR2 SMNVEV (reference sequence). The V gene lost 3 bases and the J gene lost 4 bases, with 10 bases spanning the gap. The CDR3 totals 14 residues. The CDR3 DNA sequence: TGTGCCAGCAGTTTGGGAACAGTTTACAATGAGCAGTTCTTC. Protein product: CASSLGTVYNEQFF.